These 5 T cell receptor beta chains originate from one sample sequenced in a study of cytomegalovirus exposure and HLA in healthy donors (dated by TCRdb to about 2017). Library generation was performed with the immunoSEQ multiplex PCR assay. For the multiplex PCR, a mixture combining 60 forward primers for TCR Vbeta segments and 13 reverse primers for TCR Jbeta segments was used. TCRdb limited this immuneACCESS table to in-frame rearrangements with V and J called. A share of clones is missing; checked studies link under half to unresolved V genes, and the rest is unexplained. This sample has 150,000 to 180,000 clones in its table, and more than 60% of those were observed once. Of the sample, under 4.5% is held by the ten largest clones. The sample was PBMCs. The receptors were gathered from a woman between 35 and 50 years old in good health and CMV-seronegative.

V is TRBV7-6 and J is TRBJ2-1; 7 bases are a match to TRBD2. Germline V gene data show CDR1 as SGHVS and CDR2 as FNYEAQ. This CDR3 has 14 residues. V lost 2 bases and J lost 5; bases outside the gene matches: 3. The CDR3 spells CASSLQRDHNEQFF. As DNA, the CDR3 is TGTGCCAGCAGCTTACAGCGGGATCACAATGAGCAGTTCTTC.

The gene calls are TRBV5-1 and TRBJ2-5, with a tentative D call TRBD1 (6 bases). V was trimmed by 2 bases and J by 2 bases, leaving 16 bases between them. The CDR3 covers 16 residues. Germline loops: CDR1 SGHRS, CDR2 YFSETQ. The DNA for the CDR3 is TGCGCCAGCAGCTTACAGGGTTCTGAGACACAAGAGACCCAGTACTTC. Its translation is CASSLQGSETQETQYF. Full variable domain (outside the CDR3, taken from reference TRBV5-1 and TRBJ2-5): KAGVTQTPRYLIKTRGQQVTLSCSPISGHRSVSWYQQTPGQGLQFLFEYFSETQRNKGNFPGRFSGRQFSNSRSEMNVSTLELGDSALYLCASSLQGSETQETQYFGPGTRLLVL.

The chain is built from TRBV5-1 and TRBJ2-7; TRBD1 agrees at 12 bases. Germline CDR1 and CDR2: SGHRS and YFSETQ. The CDR3 extends over 14 amino acids. The V segment lost 5 bases and the J segment 5 bases; nucleotides outside the gene matches: 5. This CDR3 is CASREGQGAHEQYF. The CDR3 DNA reads as TGCGCCAGCAGAGAGGGACAGGGGGCCCACGAGCAGTACTTC.

The chain combines TRBV9 with TRBJ1-1; TRBD1 is a possible D gene (5 bases). Germline-derived CDR1 and CDR2 are SGDLS and YYNGEE. The CDR3 has 13 residues. Trimming took off 0 bases at V and 9 bases at J, with 12 bases between the two ends. The CDR3 loop is CASSVAPAGKAFF. CDR3 in DNA: TGTGCCAGCAGCGTAGCCCCGGCAGGGAAAGCTTTCTTT.

V and J are TRBV19 and TRBJ1-5; D gene unclear. CDR1 LNHDA and CDR2 SQIVND come from the germline V gene (reference sequence). Trimming removed 5 bases from V and 6 bases from J, with 11 bases in between. The CDR3 spans 13 residues. In DNA form, the CDR3 reads TGTGCCAGTAGTTTCCCGCGGGGTCAGCCCCAGCATTTT. It specifies CASSFPRGQPQHF.